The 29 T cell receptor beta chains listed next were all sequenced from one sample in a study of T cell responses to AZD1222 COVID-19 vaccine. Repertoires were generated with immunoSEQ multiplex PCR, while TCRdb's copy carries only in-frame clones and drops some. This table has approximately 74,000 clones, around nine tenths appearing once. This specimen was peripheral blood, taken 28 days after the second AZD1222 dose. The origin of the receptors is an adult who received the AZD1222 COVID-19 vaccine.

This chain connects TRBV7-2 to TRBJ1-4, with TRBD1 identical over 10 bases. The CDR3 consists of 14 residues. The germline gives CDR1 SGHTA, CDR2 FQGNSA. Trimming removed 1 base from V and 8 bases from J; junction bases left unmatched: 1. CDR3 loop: CASSLGGQGEKLFF. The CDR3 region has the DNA TGTGCCAGCAGCTTAGGGGGACAGGGGGAAAAACTGTTTTTT.

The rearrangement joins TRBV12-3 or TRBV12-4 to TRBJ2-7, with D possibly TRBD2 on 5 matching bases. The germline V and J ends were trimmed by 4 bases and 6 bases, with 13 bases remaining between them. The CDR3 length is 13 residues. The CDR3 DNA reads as TGTGCCAGCAGTTGGGCGGGTTCGAGCGAGCAGTACTTC. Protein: CASSWAGSSEQYF.

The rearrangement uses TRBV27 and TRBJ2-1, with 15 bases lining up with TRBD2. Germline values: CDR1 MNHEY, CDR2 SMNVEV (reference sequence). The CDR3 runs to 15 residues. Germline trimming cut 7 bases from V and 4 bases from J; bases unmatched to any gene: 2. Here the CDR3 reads CASMGLAGGYNEQFF. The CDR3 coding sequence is TGTGCCAGCATGGGACTAGCGGGAGGTTACAATGAGCAGTTCTTC.

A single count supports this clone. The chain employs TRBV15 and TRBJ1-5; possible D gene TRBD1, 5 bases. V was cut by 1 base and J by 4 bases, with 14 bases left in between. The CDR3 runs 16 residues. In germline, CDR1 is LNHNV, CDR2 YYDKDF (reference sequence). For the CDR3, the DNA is TGTGCCACCAGCAGAGTGGCGGGGGTCCTAAATCAGCCCCAGCATTTT. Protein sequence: CATSRVAGVLNQPQHF.

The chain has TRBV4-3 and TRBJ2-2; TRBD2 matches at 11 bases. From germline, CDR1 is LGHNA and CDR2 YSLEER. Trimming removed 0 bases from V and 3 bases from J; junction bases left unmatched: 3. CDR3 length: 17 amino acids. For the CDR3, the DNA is TGCGCCAGCAGCCAAGATGAACTAGCGGGAGACACCGGGGAGCTGTTTTTT. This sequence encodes CASSQDELAGDTGELFF.

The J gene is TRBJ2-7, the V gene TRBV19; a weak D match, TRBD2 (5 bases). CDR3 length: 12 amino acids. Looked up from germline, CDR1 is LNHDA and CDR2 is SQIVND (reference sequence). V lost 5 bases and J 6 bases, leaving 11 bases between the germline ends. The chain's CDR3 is CASSGRAREQYF. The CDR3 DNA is TGTGCCAGTAGTGGGCGGGCCCGCGAGCAGTACTTC.

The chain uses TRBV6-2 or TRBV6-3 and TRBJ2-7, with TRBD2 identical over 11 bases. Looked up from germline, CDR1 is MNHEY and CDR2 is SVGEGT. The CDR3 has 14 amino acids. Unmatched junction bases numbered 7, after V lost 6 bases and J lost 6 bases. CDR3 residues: CASSHGLAGGEQYF. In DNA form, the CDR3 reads TGTGCCAGCAGCCACGGTCTAGCGGGAGGCGAGCAGTACTTC.

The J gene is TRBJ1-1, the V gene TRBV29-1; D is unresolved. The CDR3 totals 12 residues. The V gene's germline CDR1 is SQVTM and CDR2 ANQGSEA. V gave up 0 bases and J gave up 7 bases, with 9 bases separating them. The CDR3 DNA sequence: TGCAGCGTTGAAGAGGTCCGGAATGAAGCTTTCTTT. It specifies CSVEEVRNEAFF.

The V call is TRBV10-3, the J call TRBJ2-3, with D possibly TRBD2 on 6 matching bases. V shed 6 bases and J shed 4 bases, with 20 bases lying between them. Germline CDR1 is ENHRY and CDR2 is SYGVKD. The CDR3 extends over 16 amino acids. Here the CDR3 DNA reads TGTGCCATCAGCGCCCTGGGAACGGGAGTACCAGATACGCAGTATTTT. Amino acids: CAISALGTGVPDTQYF.

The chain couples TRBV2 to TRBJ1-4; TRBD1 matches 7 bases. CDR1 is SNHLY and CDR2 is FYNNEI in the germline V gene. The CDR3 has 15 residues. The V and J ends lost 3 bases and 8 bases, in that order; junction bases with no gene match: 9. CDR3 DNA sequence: TGTGCCAGCAGTGAGCAGGGGGGAGGGGGCGAAAAACTGTTTTTT. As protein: CASSEQGGGGEKLFF.

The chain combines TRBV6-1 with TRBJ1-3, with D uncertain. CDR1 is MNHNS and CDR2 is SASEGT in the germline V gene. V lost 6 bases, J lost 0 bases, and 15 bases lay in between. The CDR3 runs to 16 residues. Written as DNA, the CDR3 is TGTGCCAGCAGGGAAATGGGAGGCTCCTCTGGAAACACCATATATTTT. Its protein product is CASREMGGSSGNTIYF.

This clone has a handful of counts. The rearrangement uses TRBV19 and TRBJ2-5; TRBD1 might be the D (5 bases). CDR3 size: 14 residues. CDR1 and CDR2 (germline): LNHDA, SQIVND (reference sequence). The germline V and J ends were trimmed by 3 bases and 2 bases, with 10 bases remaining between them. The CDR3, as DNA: TGTGCCAGTAGTATCCAGGGCCAACAAGAGACCCAGTACTTC. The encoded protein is CASSIQGQQETQYF.

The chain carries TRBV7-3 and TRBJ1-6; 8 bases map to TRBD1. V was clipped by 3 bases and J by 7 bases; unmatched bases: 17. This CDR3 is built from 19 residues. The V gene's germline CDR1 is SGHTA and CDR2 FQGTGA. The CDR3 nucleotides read TGTGCCAGCAGCTTGAGGTCACCCATGACAGGGGTGGGAAATTCACCCCTCCACTTT. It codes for CASSLRSPMTGVGNSPLHF.

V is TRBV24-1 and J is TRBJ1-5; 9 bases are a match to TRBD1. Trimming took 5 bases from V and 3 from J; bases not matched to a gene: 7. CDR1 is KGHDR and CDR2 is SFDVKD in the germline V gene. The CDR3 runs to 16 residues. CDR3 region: CATSAVRDRVNQPQHF. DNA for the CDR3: TGTGCCACCAGTGCCGTCCGGGACAGGGTCAATCAGCCCCAGCATTTT.

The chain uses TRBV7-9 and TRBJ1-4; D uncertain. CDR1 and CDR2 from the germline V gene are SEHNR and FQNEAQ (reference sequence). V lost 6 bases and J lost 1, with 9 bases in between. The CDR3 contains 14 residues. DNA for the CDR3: TGTGCCAGCAGTCCCCGGGGAACTAATGAAAAACTGTTTTTT. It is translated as CASSPRGTNEKLFF. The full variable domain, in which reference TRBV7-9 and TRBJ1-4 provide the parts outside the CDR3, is DTGVSQNPRHKITKRGQNVTFRCDPISEHNRLYWYRQTLGQGPEFLTYFQNEAQLEKSRLLSDRFSAERPKGSFSTLEIQRTEQGDSAMYLCASSPRGTNEKLFFGSGTQLSVL.

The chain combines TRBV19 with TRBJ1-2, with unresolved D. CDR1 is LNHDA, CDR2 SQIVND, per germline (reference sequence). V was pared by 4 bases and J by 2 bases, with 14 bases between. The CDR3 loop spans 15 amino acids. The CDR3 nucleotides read TGTGCCAGTAGTACGACCTCCCGGGAGAACTATGGCTACACCTTC. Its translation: CASSTTSRENYGYTF.

CDR3 residues: CASSLAGDATQYF. In DNA form, the CDR3 reads TGTGCCAGCAGTTTAGCGGGAGACGCTACGCAGTATTTT. This chain joins TRBV27 and TRBJ2-3; 7 nucleotides line up with TRBD2. From germline, CDR1 is MNHEY and CDR2 SMNVEV (reference sequence). Trimming removed 2 bases from V and 8 bases from J; junction bases left unmatched: 4. This CDR3 comprises 13 residues.

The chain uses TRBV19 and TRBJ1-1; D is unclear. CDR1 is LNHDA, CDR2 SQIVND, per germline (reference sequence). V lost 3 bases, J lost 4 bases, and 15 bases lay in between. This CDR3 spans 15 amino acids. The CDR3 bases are TGTGCCAGTAGTATCGTGGGGTTTGATGGCACTGAAGCTTTCTTT. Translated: CASSIVGFDGTEAFF.

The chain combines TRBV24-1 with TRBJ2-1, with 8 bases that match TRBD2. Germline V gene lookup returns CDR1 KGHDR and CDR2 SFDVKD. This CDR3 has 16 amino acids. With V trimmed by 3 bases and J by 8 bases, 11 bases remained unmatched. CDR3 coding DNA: TGTGCCACCAGTGATCAGCGGGAGAGGGGAGGGTATGAGCAGTTCTTC. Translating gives CATSDQRERGGYEQFF.

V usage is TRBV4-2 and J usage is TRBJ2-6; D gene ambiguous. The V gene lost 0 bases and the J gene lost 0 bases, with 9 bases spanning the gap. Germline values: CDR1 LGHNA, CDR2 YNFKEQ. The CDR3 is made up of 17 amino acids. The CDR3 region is CASSQDHLPSGANVLTF. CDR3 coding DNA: TGTGCCAGCAGCCAAGATCACCTGCCCTCTGGGGCCAACGTCCTGACTTTC.

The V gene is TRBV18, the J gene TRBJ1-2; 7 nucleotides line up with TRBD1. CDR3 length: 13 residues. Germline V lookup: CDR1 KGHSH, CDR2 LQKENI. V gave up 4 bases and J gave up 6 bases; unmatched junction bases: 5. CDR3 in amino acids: CASSLRGLNGYTF. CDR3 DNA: TGTGCCAGCTCACTAAGGGGGCTTAATGGCTACACCTTC.

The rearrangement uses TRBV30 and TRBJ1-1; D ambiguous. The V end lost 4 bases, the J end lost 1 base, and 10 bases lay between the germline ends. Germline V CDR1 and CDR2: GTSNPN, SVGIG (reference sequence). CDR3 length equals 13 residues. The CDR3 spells CAWKAYGNTEAFF. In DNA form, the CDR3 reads TGTGCCTGGAAGGCGTATGGGAACACTGAAGCTTTCTTT.

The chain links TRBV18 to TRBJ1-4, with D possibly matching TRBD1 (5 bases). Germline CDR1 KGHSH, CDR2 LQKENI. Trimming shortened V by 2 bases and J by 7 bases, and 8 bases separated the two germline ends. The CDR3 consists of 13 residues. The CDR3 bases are TGTGCCAGCTCACCAAGGGGAGGTGAAAAACTGTTTTTT. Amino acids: CASSPRGGEKLFF.

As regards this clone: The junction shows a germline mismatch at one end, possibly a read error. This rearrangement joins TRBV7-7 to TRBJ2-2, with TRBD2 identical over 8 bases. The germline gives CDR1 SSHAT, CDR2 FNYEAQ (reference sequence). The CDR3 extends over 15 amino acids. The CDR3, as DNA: TGTGCTAGCAGCATACAAGCGGGAGTTGCCGGGGAGCTGTTTTTT. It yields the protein CASSIQAGVAGELFF.

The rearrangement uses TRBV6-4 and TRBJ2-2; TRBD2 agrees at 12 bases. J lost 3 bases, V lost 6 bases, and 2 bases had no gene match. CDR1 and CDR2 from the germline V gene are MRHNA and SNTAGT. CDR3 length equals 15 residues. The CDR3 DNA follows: TGTGCCAGCAGCAGACTAGCGGGAGACACCGGGGAGCTGTTTTTT. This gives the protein CASSRLAGDTGELFF.

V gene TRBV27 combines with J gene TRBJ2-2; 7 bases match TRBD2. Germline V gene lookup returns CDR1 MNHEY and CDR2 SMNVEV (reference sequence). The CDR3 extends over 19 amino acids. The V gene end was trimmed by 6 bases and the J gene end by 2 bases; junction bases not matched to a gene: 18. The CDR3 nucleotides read TGTGCCAGCAGCCCGAATCGACTAGCCCAATCCCCCAACACCGGGGAGCTGTTTTTT. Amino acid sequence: CASSPNRLAQSPNTGELFF.

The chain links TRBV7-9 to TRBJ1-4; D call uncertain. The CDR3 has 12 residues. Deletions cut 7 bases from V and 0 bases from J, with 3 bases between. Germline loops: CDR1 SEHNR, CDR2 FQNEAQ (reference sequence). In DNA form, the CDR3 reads TGTGCCAGCACCTCAACTAATGAAAAACTGTTTTTT. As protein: CASTSTNEKLFF.

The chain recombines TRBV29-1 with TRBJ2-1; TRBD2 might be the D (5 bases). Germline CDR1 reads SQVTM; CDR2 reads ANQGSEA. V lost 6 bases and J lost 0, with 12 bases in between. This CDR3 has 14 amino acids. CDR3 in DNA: TGCAGCGTAAAGTTCCGGGGCTCCTACAATGAGCAGTTCTTC. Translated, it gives CSVKFRGSYNEQFF.

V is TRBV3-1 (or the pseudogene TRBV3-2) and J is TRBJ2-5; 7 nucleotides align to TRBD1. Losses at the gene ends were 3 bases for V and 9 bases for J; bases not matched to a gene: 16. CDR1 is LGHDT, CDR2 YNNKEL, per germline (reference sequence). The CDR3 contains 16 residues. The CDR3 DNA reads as TGTGCCAGCAGCCAGGAAATAGGGGGCTTCATTTCGCCCCAGTACTTC. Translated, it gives CASSQEIGGFISPQYF.